The 11 T cell receptor beta chains in this list originate from one sample, sequenced in a study of ipilimumab plus nivolumab after autologous stem cell transplantation. Only in-frame clones appear in the TCRdb table, and some are missing; sequencing was by immunoSEQ multiplex PCR. The sample lists about 40,000 clones, more than 85% occurring once. The input for sequencing was PBMCs, taken in a trial of ipilimumab plus nivolumab as post-transplant consolidation. The receptors were gathered from a male donor with multiple myeloma.

The rearrangement joins TRBV18 to TRBJ1-2; D possibly corresponds to TRBD1 (5 bases). V was cut by 3 bases and J by 1 base, with 6 bases left in between. Per germline, CDR1 KGHSH and CDR2 LQKENI. The CDR3 has 13 residues. This CDR3 reads CASSPQGNYGYTF. The CDR3 coding sequence is TGTGCCAGCTCACCTCAGGGTAACTATGGCTACACCTTC.

The chain combines TRBV28 with TRBJ1-2; D is uncertain. V lost 5 bases, J lost 4 bases, and 17 bases lay in between. Germline lookup yields CDR1 MDHEN and CDR2 SYDVKM. The CDR3 consists of 15 residues. The CDR3 protein is CASSLTRIGGYGYTF. The CDR3 coding sequence is TGTGCCAGCAGTCTAACCCGCATAGGTGGCTATGGCTACACCTTC.

The chain carries TRBV5-8 and TRBJ2-7; D may be TRBD2 (6 bases). This CDR3 has 15 residues. V was clipped by 2 bases and J by 3 bases, with 15 bases between them. Germline loops: CDR1 SGHTS, CDR2 YDEGEE. The chain's CDR3 is CASSLRRGPLYEQYF. CDR3 bases: TGTGCCAGCAGCTTAAGGAGGGGTCCCCTCTACGAGCAGTACTTC.

J is TRBJ1-2 and V is TRBV5-6; the D is unclear. There are 13 residues in the CDR3. Germline V gives CDR1 SGHDT, CDR2 YYEEEE. V was cut by 1 base and J by 6 bases, with 10 bases left in between. The CDR3 loop is CASSLLARDGYTF. The CDR3 nucleotides read TGTGCCAGCAGCTTGCTGGCGCGAGATGGCTACACCTTC.

The V and J genes are TRBV11-3 and TRBJ2-3; no clear D gene. The CDR3 is made up of 13 amino acids. V was cut by 5 bases and J by 0 bases, with 6 bases left in between. Germline V gene lookup returns CDR1 SGHNT and CDR2 YENEEA. The CDR3 loop is CASSTDSTDTQYF. The CDR3 region has the DNA TGTGCCAGCAGCACCGACAGCACAGATACGCAGTATTTT.

The chain carries TRBV4-1 and TRBJ1-2; 8 positions agree with TRBD1. The V gene's germline CDR1 is MGHRA and CDR2 YSYEKL. Trimming removed 0 bases from V and 0 bases from J; junction bases left unmatched: 3. This CDR3 spans 16 amino acids. CDR3 nucleotides: TGCGCCAGCAGCCAAGATCCGACAGGGGCTAACTATGGCTACACCTTC. Protein product: CASSQDPTGANYGYTF.

The chain recombines TRBV19 with TRBJ1-2; 8 bases are shared with TRBD1. The CDR3 length is 13 residues. The trim removed 3 bases at V and 8 bases at J, leaving 5 bases unmatched. Looked up from germline, CDR1 is LNHDA and CDR2 is SQIVND (reference sequence). In nucleotides, the CDR3 is TGTGCCAGTAGTATGGACAGGGAGCGCGGCTACACCTTC. Protein product: CASSMDRERGYTF.

The chain recombines TRBV29-1 with TRBJ1-2; TRBD1 matches 8 bases. The length of the CDR3 is 16 residues. V dropped 0 bases and J dropped 7; count of bases not matched to a gene: 13. Germline loops: CDR1 SQVTM, CDR2 ANQGSEA. CDR3 in amino acids: CSVEDLPRTGRGGYTF. CDR3 sequence (DNA): TGCAGCGTTGAAGATCTCCCACGGACAGGGAGGGGTGGCTACACCTTC.

This chain connects TRBV28 to TRBJ1-4; no clear D gene. Germline lookup yields CDR1 MDHEN and CDR2 SYDVKM. Trimming pared 4 bases from V and 8 bases from J, leaving 8 bases between. The CDR3 covers 12 residues. The CDR3 loop is CASSSTFEKLFF. The CDR3, as DNA: TGTGCCAGCAGTTCTACCTTCGAAAAACTGTTTTTT.

The chain links TRBV4-1 to TRBJ1-4; D call uncertain. Per germline, CDR1 MGHRA and CDR2 YSYEKL. This CDR3 has 17 amino acids. With 0 bases removed from V and 0 bases from J, the gap between germline ends came to 11 bases. The CDR3 DNA is TGCGCCAGCAGCCAAGACAGGACGGATACAACTAATGAAAAACTGTTTTTT. It encodes CASSQDRTDTTNEKLFF.

The chain uses TRBV2 and TRBJ2-3; 16 bases map to TRBD2. Germline V gene lookup returns CDR1 SNHLY and CDR2 FYNNEI. The CDR3 is 18 amino acids. The J segment lost 4 bases and the V segment lost 6 bases, leaving 10 bases of the junction unmatched. CDR3 bases: TGTGCCAGCAGCTATGGGACTAGCGGGGGGGCCATGCCAGATACGCAGTATTTT. It translates to CASSYGTSGGAMPDTQYF.